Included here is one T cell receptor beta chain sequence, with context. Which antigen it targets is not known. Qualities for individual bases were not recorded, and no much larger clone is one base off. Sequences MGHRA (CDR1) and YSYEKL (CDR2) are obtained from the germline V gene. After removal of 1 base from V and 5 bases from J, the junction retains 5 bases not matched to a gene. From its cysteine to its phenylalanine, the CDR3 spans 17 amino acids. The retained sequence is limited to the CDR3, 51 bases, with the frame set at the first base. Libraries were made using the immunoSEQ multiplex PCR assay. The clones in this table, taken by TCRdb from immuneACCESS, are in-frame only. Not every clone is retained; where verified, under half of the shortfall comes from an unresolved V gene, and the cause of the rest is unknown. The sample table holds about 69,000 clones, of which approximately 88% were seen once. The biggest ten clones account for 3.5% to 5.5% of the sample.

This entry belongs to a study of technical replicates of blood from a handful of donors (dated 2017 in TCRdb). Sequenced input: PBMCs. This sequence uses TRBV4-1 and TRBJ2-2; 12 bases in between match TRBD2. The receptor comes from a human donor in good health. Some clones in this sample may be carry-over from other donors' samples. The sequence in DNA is TGCGCCAGCAGCCAAGCTCTAGCGGGAGGGCCGACCGGGGAGCTGTTTTTT. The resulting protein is CASSQALAGGPTGELFF.